This T cell receptor (beta chain) comes out of a study of CD8 T cells in ankylosing spondylitis. Quantitative barcoded 5'-RACE was used to prepare TCR beta libraries. Each CDR3 protein is one row after TCRdb ran MiXCR on the 5' RACE reads. Of about 250,000 distinct CDR3 sequences in the sample, roughly a third are singletons; the top ten hold roughly 4.2%. Regarding this clonotype: Its antigen is as yet unknown.

General study results and limits: Some of the motif variants had earlier been found in reactive arthritis patients' fluid and blood.

Germline CDR1 reads DFQATT; CDR2 reads SNEGSKA (reference sequence). The length of the CDR3 is 11 residues. V was trimmed by 4 bases and J by 10 bases, leaving 11 bases between them. The chain joins TRBV20-1 to TRBJ2-1; D ambiguous. The TCR sequence derives from a male donor with ankylosing spondylitis or in good health (not recorded which). The sample consisted of blood, either unsorted or a sorted T cell fraction (not recorded which). This CDR3 is CSATAPGEQFF. Here the CDR3 DNA reads TGCAGTGCTACAGCACCAGGAGAGCAGTTCTTC.